The 2 T cell receptor beta chains given below trace back to one sample, sequenced in a study of graft-versus-host responses after intestinal transplantation. TCRdb keeps only in-frame clones here, not all; method: immunoSEQ multiplex PCR. The sample holds approximately 97,000 clones, about nine tenths seen once. These receptors have no identified antigens. The material was unstimulated CD4+ T cells sorted from spleen or lymph node cells, obtained before transplant. Source of these receptors: a human donor who was the organ donor for an intestinal transplant.

The chain joins TRBV18 to TRBJ1-2; 8 nucleotides agree with TRBD1. J lost 6 bases, V lost 3 bases, and 3 bases had no gene match. Looked up from germline, CDR1 is KGHSH and CDR2 is LQKENI. This CDR3 is built from 13 residues. Here the CDR3 reads CASSPMTGDGYTF. The CDR3 bases are TGTGCCAGCTCACCCATGACAGGGGATGGCTACACCTTC.

This rearrangement joins TRBV19 to TRBJ1-3, with D perhaps TRBD1 (5 bases). This CDR3 spans 14 amino acids. Germline CDR1 is LNHDA and CDR2 is SQIVND (reference sequence). The V end lost 7 bases, the J end lost 2 bases, and 12 bases lay between the germline ends. CDR3 amino acids: CASTLGGAGNTIYF. DNA of the CDR3: TGTGCCAGTACCTTAGGAGGGGCTGGAAACACCATATATTTT.